The 4 T cell receptor beta chains below all came from one sample that was sequenced in a study of T cells in Graves' hyperthyroidism and ophthalmopathy. Regions amplified from RNA transcripts were the TCR beta CDR3 regions. The HTBI primer set was used in a first-round RT-PCR of the TCR CDR3. TCRdb re-analysed the multiplex PCR reads in MiXCR, keeping a single row per CDR3 protein. Of 490,000 or so distinct CDR3 sequences in the sample, around 16% were seen once. Specimen: blood. Source of these receptors: a woman in her twenties or thirties with Graves' ophthalmopathy.

This clonotype was seen more than once but under ten times. The rearrangement links TRBV20-1 to TRBJ1-5, with TRBD1 identical over 8 bases. CDR1 is DFQATT, CDR2 SNEGSKA, per germline (reference sequence). The CDR3 runs to 16 residues. V dropped 3 bases and J dropped 2; count of bases not matched to a gene: 9. The CDR3 loop is CSARRQGLGGNQPQHF. The CDR3 region has the DNA TGCAGTGCTAGGAGACAGGGGCTCGGAGGCAATCAGCCCCAGCATTTT.

The rearrangement joins TRBV12-3 or TRBV12-4 to TRBJ1-2, with D unclear. Trimming removed 7 bases at V and 6 bases at J, with 15 bases between. The CDR3 loop spans 13 amino acids. CDR3 region: CASNRPGSHGYTF. The CDR3 DNA reads as TGTGCCAGCAATCGTCCTGGGAGTCATGGCTACACCTTC.

This clonotype was detected many times. The V call is TRBV12-3 or TRBV12-4, the J call TRBJ2-3, with a possible D match to TRBD2 (6 bases). The V end lost 6 bases, the J end lost 8 bases, and 12 bases lay between the germline ends. The CDR3 totals 12 residues. The CDR3 loop reads CASRATSGTQYF. In nucleotides, the CDR3 is TGTGCCAGCAGGGCGACTAGTGGTACGCAGTATTTT.

This clonotype was counted ten times or more. The chain recombines TRBV6-2 or TRBV6-3 with TRBJ2-1; TRBD1 or TRBD2 may be the D gene (5 bases each). The CDR3 runs to 16 residues. Between the trimmed V and J ends, which lost 6 bases and 0 bases, there was a span of 15 bases. CDR1 is MNHEY, CDR2 SVGEGT, per germline. The CDR3 here is CASREPKGSSYNEQFF. The CDR3, as DNA: TGTGCCAGCAGAGAGCCTAAGGGGAGCTCCTACAATGAGCAGTTCTTC.